What follows are 15 T cell receptor beta chains derived from one specimen sequenced in a study of T cell repertoires in cytomegalovirus infection. No antigen has been assigned to these receptors. TCRdb re-called the reads through MiXCR, storing one row per CDR3 protein. The sample yields about 830,000 distinct CDR3 sequences, about 30% seen once. The source was cultured CD8+ T cells from PBMCs, collected from culture after CMV antigen stimulation. Source of these receptors: a human donor in good health (CMV status not recorded). Some clones in this sample may be carry-over from other donors' samples.

The rearrangement links TRBV5-1 to TRBJ2-1; 8 bases map to TRBD2. The V gene end was trimmed by 4 bases and the J gene end by 7 bases; junction bases not matched to a gene: 7. Germline V gives CDR1 SGHRS, CDR2 YFSETQ. The CDR3 is made up of 14 amino acids. The CDR3 spells CASSRGPGGNEQFF. CDR3 nucleotide sequence: TGCGCCAGCAGCCGAGGGCCGGGGGGGAATGAGCAGTTCTTC.

V and J are TRBV6-1 and TRBJ1-5; D may be TRBD1 (6 bases). V was trimmed by 4 bases and J by 4 bases, leaving 14 bases between them. Germline CDR1 is MNHNS and CDR2 is SASEGT. CDR3 length equals 15 residues. The CDR3 region is CASSGTVFGNQPQHF. CDR3 nucleotides: TGTGCCAGCAGTGGGACAGTGTTCGGGAATCAGCCCCAGCATTTT.

The chain joins TRBV9 to TRBJ1-5; tentative D call: TRBD1 (5 bases). Germline V gives CDR1 SGDLS, CDR2 YYNGEE. The CDR3 is 14 amino acids. V lost 0 bases and J lost 4, with 8 bases in between. CDR3 nucleotide sequence: TGTGCCAGCAGCGTAGGAGGACAAAATCAGCCCCAGCATTTT. Translation: CASSVGGQNQPQHF.

V is TRBV7-6 and J is TRBJ2-3; TRBD1 might be the D (6 bases). This CDR3 region has 17 residues. CDR1 and CDR2 from the germline V gene are SGHVS and FNYEAQ. V lost 0 bases and J 0 bases, leaving 13 bases between the germline ends. This CDR3 is CASSLAWTDSSTDTQYF. Written as DNA, the CDR3 is TGTGCCAGCAGCTTAGCGTGGACAGACTCTAGCACAGATACGCAGTATTTT. The whole variable domain, remainder taken from reference TRBV7-6 and TRBJ2-3, is GAGVSQSPRYKVTKRGQDVALRCDPISGHVSLYWYRQALGQGPEFLTYFNYEAQQDKSGLPNDRFSAERPEGSISTLTIQRTEQRDSAMYRCASSLAWTDSSTDTQYFGPGTRLTVL.

This clonotype was observed a few times. J is TRBJ2-5 and V is TRBV23-1; perhaps D is TRBD1 or TRBD2 (5 bases each). TRBV23-1 is an ORF for which the function is uncertain. V lost 4 bases to trimming and J lost 9 bases, with 21 bases between them. The CDR3 runs to 15 residues. Here the CDR3 reads CASSPPSGDLEAQYF. The DNA of the CDR3 is TGCGCCAGCAGTCCTCCCTCCGGGGACCTCGAGGCCCAGTACTTC.

Ten or more counts support this clonotype. The V gene is TRBV7-8, the J gene TRBJ1-2, with a possible D match to TRBD1 (5 bases). This CDR3 spans 15 amino acids. V lost 3 bases and J 3 bases, leaving 14 bases between the germline ends. The germline gives CDR1 SGHVS, CDR2 FQNEAQ. The DNA for the CDR3 is TGTGCCAGCAGCTTGTCCGGGACGGGCGACTATGGCTACACCTTC. Residues: CASSLSGTGDYGYTF.

This clonotype was counted ten times or more. The chain couples TRBV6-5 to TRBJ1-2; 8 nucleotides align to TRBD1. With 0 bases clipped from V and 8 bases from J, the junction kept 14 bases outside the gene matches. CDR1 and CDR2 from the germline V gene are MNHEY and SVGAGI. The CDR3 spans 17 residues. DNA for the CDR3: TGTGCCAGCAGTTACTCGCTTCAACAGGGGGGAAGAAGGGGCTACACCTTC. Encoded protein: CASSYSLQQGGRRGYTF.

The chain couples TRBV7-6 to TRBJ2-3; TRBD1 is a possible D gene (6 bases). The V gene's germline CDR1 is SGHVS and CDR2 FNYEAQ. CDR3 size: 16 residues. The V end lost 0 bases, the J end lost 3 bases, and 13 bases lay between the germline ends. The DNA for the CDR3 is TGTGCCAGCAGCTTAGCGTATGGGGGCTGGACAGATACGCAGTATTTT. It translates to CASSLAYGGWTDTQYF.

This clonotype was recorded a few times. The genes are TRBV7-3 and TRBJ2-5; a possible D gene is TRBD1 (6 bases). Germline V gene data show CDR1 as SGHTA and CDR2 as FQGTGA. Trimming left V 1 base short and J 2 bases short, with 11 bases between. The CDR3 runs to 15 residues. The chain's CDR3 is CASSLMGAQQETQYF. CDR3 coding DNA: TGTGCCAGCAGCTTAATGGGGGCTCAGCAAGAGACCCAGTACTTC.

The chain has TRBV6-2 or TRBV6-3 and TRBJ2-2; TRBD1 aligns across 11 bases. Germline V gives CDR1 MNHEY, CDR2 SVGEGT. The trim removed 6 bases at V and 4 bases at J, leaving 1 base unmatched. CDR3 size: 14 residues. CDR3 region: CASSGQGATGELFF. The CDR3 DNA reads as TGTGCCAGCAGCGGACAGGGGGCCACCGGGGAGCTGTTTTTT.

The sample holds a few counts of this clonotype. The rearrangement links TRBV4-3 to TRBJ2-3; tentatively, D is TRBD1 (5 bases). The germline V gene has CDR1 LGHNA and CDR2 YSLEER. The CDR3 loop spans 16 amino acids. Trimming shortened V by 0 bases and J by 0 bases, and 10 bases separated the two germline ends. CDR3 sequence reads: CASSQDRRQSTDTQYF. The CDR3 region has the DNA TGCGCCAGCAGCCAAGATAGGCGACAGAGCACAGATACGCAGTATTTT.

The chain combines TRBV28 with TRBJ2-2; 7 bases are a match to TRBD1. Trimming removed 5 bases from V and 3 bases from J; junction bases left unmatched: 15. CDR1 and CDR2 (germline): MDHEN, SYDVKM. The CDR3 covers 18 residues. This CDR3 reads CASSQRDSTILYTGELFF. The CDR3 DNA is TGTGCCAGCAGTCAACGGGACAGCACTATACTATACACCGGGGAGCTGTTTTTT.

The chain joins TRBV7-2 to TRBJ2-3, with 9 positions matching TRBD2. Losses at the gene ends were 4 bases for V and 2 bases for J; bases not matched to a gene: 10. CDR3 length: 17 amino acids. Germline CDR1 SGHTA, CDR2 FQGNSA. CDR3 DNA sequence: TGTGCCAGCAGCTGGGGACCGGGACTAGCTTTCACAGATACGCAGTATTTT. Protein: CASSWGPGLAFTDTQYF.

This clonotype came up many times. This clone may be a read error of a much larger clone one base away. The genes are TRBV7-6 and TRBJ2-5; 10 positions match TRBD2. Trimming took 3 bases from V and 3 from J; bases not matched to a gene: 4. The CDR3 contains 15 residues. The germline V gene encodes CDR1 SGHVS and CDR2 FNYEAQ. The CDR3 sequence: CASSFVAGGEETQYF. CDR3 sequence (DNA): TGTGCCAGCAGCTTCGTAGCGGGGGGCGAAGAGACCCAGTACTTC.

This clonotype was recorded a few times. The V gene is TRBV6-5, the J gene TRBJ2-3, with 11 positions matching TRBD2. The J segment lost 3 bases and the V segment lost 1 base, leaving 6 bases of the junction unmatched. The germline gives CDR1 MNHEY, CDR2 SVGAGI. This CDR3 is 17 amino acids long. The CDR3, as DNA: TGTGCCAGCAGTTACTGGGCGCTAGCGGGGGGTACAGATACGCAGTATTTT. This codes for CASSYWALAGGTDTQYF.